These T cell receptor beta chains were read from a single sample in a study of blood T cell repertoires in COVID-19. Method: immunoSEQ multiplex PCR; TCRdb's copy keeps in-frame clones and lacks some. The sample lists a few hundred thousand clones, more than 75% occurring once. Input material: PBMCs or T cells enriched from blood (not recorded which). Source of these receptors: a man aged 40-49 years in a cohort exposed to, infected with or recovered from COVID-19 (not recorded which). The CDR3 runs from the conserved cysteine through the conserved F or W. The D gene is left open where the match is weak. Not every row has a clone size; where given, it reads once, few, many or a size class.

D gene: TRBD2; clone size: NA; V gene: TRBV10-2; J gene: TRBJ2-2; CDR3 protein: CASSEIAGAKGELFF; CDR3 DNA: TGCGCCAGCAGTGAAATAGCGGGAGCGAAAGGGGAGCTGTTTTTT
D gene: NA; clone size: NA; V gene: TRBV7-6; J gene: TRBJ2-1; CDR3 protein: CASSLGAGSYNEQFF; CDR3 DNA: TGTGCCAGCAGCTTAGGAGCGGGCTCCTACAATGAGCAGTTCTTC
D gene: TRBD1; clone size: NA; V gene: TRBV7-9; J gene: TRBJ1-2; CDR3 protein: CASSPLGRTGDGGYTF; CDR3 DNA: TGTGCCAGCAGCCCCCTAGGGAGGACAGGGGACGGAGGCTACACCTTC
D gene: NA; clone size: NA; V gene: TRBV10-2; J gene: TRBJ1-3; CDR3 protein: CASSEGGYSGNTIYF; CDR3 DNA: TGCGCCAGCAGTGAGGGCGGATACTCTGGAAACACCATATATTTT
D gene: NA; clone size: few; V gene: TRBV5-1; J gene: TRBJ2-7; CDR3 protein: CASRKQGSDEQYF; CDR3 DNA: TGCGCCAGTAGAAAACAGGGATCGGACGAGCAGTACTTC
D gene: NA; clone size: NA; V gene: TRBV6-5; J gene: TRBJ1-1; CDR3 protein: CASSYSSNTEAFF; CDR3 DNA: TGTGCCAGCAGTTACTCCTCGAACACTGAAGCTTTCTTT
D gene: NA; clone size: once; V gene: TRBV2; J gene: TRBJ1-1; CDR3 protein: CASSSRGMNTEAFF; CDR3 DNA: TGTGCCAGCAGTTCCAGGGGCATGAACACTGAAGCTTTCTTT
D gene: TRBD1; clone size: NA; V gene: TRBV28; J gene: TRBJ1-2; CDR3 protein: CASTRGMEGYTF; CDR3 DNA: TGTGCCAGCACCAGGGGGATGGAGGGCTACACCTTC
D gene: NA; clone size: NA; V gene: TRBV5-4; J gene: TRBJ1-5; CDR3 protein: CASSYGPGTLNQPQHF; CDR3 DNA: TGTGCCAGCAGCTACGGACCGGGAACACTCAATCAGCCCCAGCATTTT
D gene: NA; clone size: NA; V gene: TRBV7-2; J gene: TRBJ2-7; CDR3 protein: CASSRSPESEQYF; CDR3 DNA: TGTGCCAGCAGCCGGTCCCCCGAATCCGAGCAGTACTTC
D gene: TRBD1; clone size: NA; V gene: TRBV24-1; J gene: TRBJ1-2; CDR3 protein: CATSDPGQGRDGYTF; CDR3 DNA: TGTGCCACCAGTGATCCTGGACAGGGAAGGGATGGCTACACCTTC
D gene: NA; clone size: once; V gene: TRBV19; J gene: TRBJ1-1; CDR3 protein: CASSLRTVNTEAFF; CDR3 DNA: TGTGCCAGTAGTCTCCGGACAGTCAACACTGAAGCTTTCTTT
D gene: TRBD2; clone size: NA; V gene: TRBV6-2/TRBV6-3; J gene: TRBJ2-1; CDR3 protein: CASSKSAGTISSYNEQFF; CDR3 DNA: TGTGCCAGCAGTAAATCCGCCGGGACTATCAGCTCCTACAATGAGCAGTTCTTC
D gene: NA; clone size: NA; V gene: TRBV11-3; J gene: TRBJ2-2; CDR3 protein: CASSLDMNSGGELFF; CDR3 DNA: TGTGCCAGCAGCTTAGATATGAACTCCGGCGGGGAGCTGTTTTTT
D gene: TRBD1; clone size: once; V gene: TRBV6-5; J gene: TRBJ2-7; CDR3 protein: CASSWGTGGYEQYF; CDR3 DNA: TGTGCCAGCAGTTGGGGGACAGGGGGCTACGAGCAGTACTTC
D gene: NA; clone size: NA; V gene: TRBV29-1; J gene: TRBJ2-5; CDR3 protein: CSVWGGSETQYF; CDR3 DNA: TGCAGCGTTTGGGGGGGCTCCGAGACCCAGTACTTC
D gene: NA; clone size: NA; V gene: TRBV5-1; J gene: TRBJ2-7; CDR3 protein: CASKLTGTHEQYF; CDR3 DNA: TGCGCCAGCAAGTTAACAGGGACCCACGAGCAGTACTTC
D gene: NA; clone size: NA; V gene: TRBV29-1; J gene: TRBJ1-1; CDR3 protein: CSVESGGVGTEAFF; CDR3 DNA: TGCAGCGTTGAAAGTGGGGGGGTAGGCACTGAAGCTTTCTTT
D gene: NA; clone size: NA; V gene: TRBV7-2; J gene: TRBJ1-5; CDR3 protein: CASSLGGGRSNQPQHF; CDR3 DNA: TGTGCCAGCAGCTTAGGCGGAGGGAGATCGAATCAGCCCCAGCATTTT
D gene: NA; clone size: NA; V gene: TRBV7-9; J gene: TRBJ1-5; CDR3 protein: CASSPGSTGNQPQHF; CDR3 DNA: TGTGCCAGCAGCCCAGGAAGTACTGGCAATCAGCCCCAGCATTTT
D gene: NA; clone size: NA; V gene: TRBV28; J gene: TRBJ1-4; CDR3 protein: CASSGAGIGEKLFF; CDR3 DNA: TGTGCCAGCAGTGGAGCAGGGATTGGAGAAAAACTGTTTTTT
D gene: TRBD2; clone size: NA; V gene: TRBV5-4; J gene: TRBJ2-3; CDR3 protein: CASSPAGGLGADTQYF; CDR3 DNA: TGTGCCAGCAGCCCGGCTGGGGGACTAGGGGCAGATACGCAGTATTTT
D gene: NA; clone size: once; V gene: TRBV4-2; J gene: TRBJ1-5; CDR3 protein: CASSQDGEGTQPQHF; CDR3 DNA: TGTGCCAGCAGCCAAGATGGGGAGGGGACTCAGCCCCAGCATTTT
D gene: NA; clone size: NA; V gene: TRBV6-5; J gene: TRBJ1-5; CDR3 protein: CASSRREDQPQHF; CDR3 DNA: TGTGCCAGCAGTAGGAGGGAAGATCAGCCCCAGCATTTT
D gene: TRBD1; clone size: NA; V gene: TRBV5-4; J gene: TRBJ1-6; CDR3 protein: CASSLRQGTNSPLHF; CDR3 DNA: TGTGCCAGCAGCTTAAGACAGGGCACAAATTCACCCCTCCACTTT
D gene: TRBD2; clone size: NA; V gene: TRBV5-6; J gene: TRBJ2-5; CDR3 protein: CASRYSGSETQYF; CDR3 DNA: TGTGCCAGCAGATATAGCGGGAGTGAGACCCAGTACTTC